The 17 T cell receptor beta chains below all came from one sample that was sequenced in a study of OX40 agonist ivuxolimab in advanced cancers. Profiling relied on immunoSEQ multiplex PCR, and the TCRdb table lists in-frame clones only, not all of them. The sample has tens of thousands of clones, 85% to 90% seen once. This specimen was CD4+ or CD8+ T cells sorted from blood, taken in a trial of the OX40 agonist ivuxolimab. These receptor sequences come from an adult with an advanced solid tumor such as melanoma, head and neck, liver or kidney cancer.

The chain joins TRBV19 to TRBJ2-2, with D maybe TRBD1 (6 bases). The length of the CDR3 is 14 residues. Germline V gene sequence: CDR1 LNHDA, CDR2 SQIVND (reference sequence). With 6 bases removed from V and 1 base from J, the gap between germline ends came to 9 bases. The DNA of the CDR3 is TGTGCCAGTAGAGGGGGTTGGAACACCGGGGAGCTGTTTTTT. Its translation: CASRGGWNTGELFF. Based on the CDR3 plus reference TRBV19 and TRBJ2-2, the full variable domain is DGGITQSPKYLFRKEGQNVTLSCEQNLNHDAMYWYRQDPGQGLRLIYYSQIVNDFQKGDIAEGYSVSREKKESFPLTVTSAQKNPTAFYLCASRGGWNTGELFFGEGSRLTVL.

This sequence joins TRBV7-3 and TRBJ2-3; unclear D gene. V lost 4 bases to trimming and J lost 1 base, with 12 bases between them. The CDR3 sequence is 15 residues long. Per germline, CDR1 SGHTA and CDR2 FQGTGA. CDR3 DNA sequence: TGTGCCAGCAGCTCCCTGGCGTTTGGCACAGATACGCAGTATTTT. Residues: CASSSLAFGTDTQYF.

V usage is TRBV18 and J usage is TRBJ2-7; no clear D. This CDR3 spans 13 amino acids. Trimming shortened V by 9 bases and J by 0 bases, and 12 bases separated the two germline ends. In germline, CDR1 is KGHSH, CDR2 LQKENI. The CDR3 is CASKPSRSYEQYF. DNA for the CDR3: TGTGCCAGTAAACCGTCTCGCTCCTACGAGCAGTACTTC.

This clone was counted a few times. This rearrangement joins TRBV12-5 to TRBJ2-1, with TRBD2 matching 9 bases. CDR3 size: 17 residues. Germline-derived CDR1 and CDR2 are LGHNT and FRNRAP. V was clipped by 2 bases and J by 1 base; unmatched bases: 6. The CDR3 loop reads CASGLPFLAGSYNEQFF. CDR3 in DNA: TGTGCTAGTGGTTTGCCCTTCCTAGCGGGATCCTACAATGAGCAGTTCTTC.

In this sample, this clone turned up once. This sequence joins TRBV29-1 and TRBJ2-5, with D perhaps matching TRBD1 or TRBD2 (5 bases each). The V gene lost 7 bases and the J gene lost 3 bases, with 24 bases spanning the gap. The CDR3 consists of 16 residues. Germline V gives CDR1 SQVTM, CDR2 ANQGSEA. Written as DNA, the CDR3 is TGCAGCGCACCCCAGGGACGCCTCTGCCGGAAAGAGACCCAGTACTTC. Its translation: CSAPQGRLCRKETQYF.

This clone appeared once. V and J are TRBV4-1 and TRBJ2-2; D is unclear. Trimming removed 0 bases from V and 6 bases from J, with 8 bases in between. Germline CDR1 and CDR2: MGHRA and YSYEKL. The CDR3 spans 14 residues. In DNA form, the CDR3 reads TGCGCCAGCAGCCAAGATCAAAGGGCCGGGGAGCTGTTTTTT. Translating it yields CASSQDQRAGELFF.

V usage is TRBV19 and J usage is TRBJ2-1; D might be TRBD1 (7 bases). V gave up 7 bases and J gave up 13 bases, with 20 bases separating them. Germline V CDR1 and CDR2: LNHDA, SQIVND (reference sequence). The CDR3 extends over 13 amino acids. CDR3 DNA: TGTGCCAGTAAGGGCCCTCGGCGGGACAGTCAGTTCTTC. It yields the protein CASKGPRRDSQFF.

The chain carries TRBV9 and TRBJ1-1; D gene ambiguous. V was clipped by 0 bases and J by 8 bases, with 11 bases between them. The CDR3 has 13 amino acids. Germline values: CDR1 SGDLS, CDR2 YYNGEE. DNA for the CDR3: TGTGCCAGCAGCGTAGGGCTCACCAGGGAAGCTTTCTTT. This encodes CASSVGLTREAFF.

The V call is TRBV19, the J call TRBJ1-4, with 9 bases aligning to TRBD1. The V gene end was trimmed by 3 bases and the J gene end by 6 bases; junction bases not matched to a gene: 11. The CDR3 runs 17 residues. Germline V gives CDR1 LNHDA, CDR2 SQIVND (reference sequence). The CDR3 DNA sequence: TGTGCCAGTAGTATCTACACAGGGGGCGGGTTGGATGAAAAACTGTTTTTT. Translation: CASSIYTGGGLDEKLFF.

The chain is built from TRBV7-2 and TRBJ2-1, with TRBD2 matching 7 bases. The CDR3 sequence is 16 residues long. Trimming cost V 3 bases and J 8 bases; bases outside gene matches: 13. From germline, CDR1 is SGHTA and CDR2 FQGNSA. The CDR3 loop reads CASSFVADAGAYEQFF. The DNA of the CDR3 is TGTGCCAGCAGCTTCGTAGCTGATGCGGGAGCGTATGAGCAGTTCTTC.

The J gene is TRBJ1-1, the V gene TRBV5-4; D unclear. V gave up 2 bases and J gave up 4 bases, with 12 bases separating them. Germline values: CDR1 SGHNT, CDR2 YYREEE (reference sequence). There are 14 residues in the CDR3. The CDR3 DNA sequence: TGTGCCAGCAGCTTTTTAGGAGGGAGCACTGAAGCTTTCTTT. It translates to CASSFLGGSTEAFF.

The V gene is TRBV30, the J gene TRBJ1-5; D perhaps matches TRBD1 (6 bases). V lost 5 bases to trimming and J lost 5 bases, with 13 bases between them. There are 13 residues in the CDR3. The germline gives CDR1 GTSNPN, CDR2 SVGIG (reference sequence). The CDR3 spells CAWSQGNDQPQHF. Written as DNA, the CDR3 is TGTGCCTGGTCACAGGGAAACGATCAGCCCCAGCATTTT.

The chain has TRBV5-6 and TRBJ1-1; D not resolved. Germline assignment: CDR1 SGHDT and CDR2 YYEEEE. The CDR3 covers 15 residues. V gave up 4 bases and J gave up 4 bases, with 17 bases separating them. The DNA of the CDR3 is TGTGCCAGCAGCAACCGGGTCCTAGGCGTCACTGAAGCTTTCTTT. Residues: CASSNRVLGVTEAFF. The variable domain in full, with the rest retrieved from reference TRBV5-6 and TRBJ1-1, is DAGVTQSPTHLIKTRGQQVTLRCSPKSGHDTVSWYQQALGQGPQFIFQYYEEEERQRGNFPDRFSGHQFPNYSSELNVNALLLGDSALYLCASSNRVLGVTEAFFGQGTRLTVV.

The chain employs TRBV5-4 and TRBJ1-3, with no clear D. The V and J ends lost 4 bases and 0 bases respectively, with 8 bases between them. The germline V gene has CDR1 SGHNT and CDR2 YYREEE (reference sequence). CDR3 size: 14 residues. The CDR3 loop is CASSIEGSGNTIYF. Here the CDR3 DNA reads TGTGCCAGCAGCATCGAGGGCTCTGGAAACACCATATATTTT. Supplemented by reference TRBV5-4 and TRBJ1-3, the full variable domain reads ETGVTQSPTHLIKTRGQQVTLRCSSQSGHNTVSWYQQALGQGPQFIFQYYREEENGRGNFPPRFSGLQFPNYSSELNVNALELDDSALYLCASSIEGSGNTIYFGEGSWLTVV.

Concerning this clone itself: Other DNA sequences in the sample encode the same CDR3. This chain uses TRBV2 with TRBJ1-2; weak D call: TRBD1 (5 bases). This CDR3 has 14 residues. Germline values: CDR1 SNHLY, CDR2 FYNNEI. Trimming took 3 bases from V and 0 from J, leaving 8 bases between them. The CDR3 sequence: CASSEGGTNYGYTF. In nucleotides, the CDR3 is TGTGCCAGCAGTGAGGGGGGGACTAACTATGGCTACACCTTC. The whole variable domain, remainder taken from reference TRBV2 and TRBJ1-2, is EPEVTQTPSHQVTQMGQEVILRCVPISNHLYFYWYRQILGQKVEFLVSFYNNEISEKSEIFDDQFSVERPDGSNFTLKIRSTKLEDSAMYFCASSEGGTNYGYTFGSGTRLTVV.

The genes are TRBV11-3 and TRBJ1-4; weak D call: TRBD1 (6 bases). V lost 1 base, J lost 5 bases, and 11 bases lay in between. The CDR3 totals 15 residues. Germline V gene sequence: CDR1 SGHNT, CDR2 YENEEA. This CDR3 reads CASSLGGGLNEKLFF. The CDR3 DNA follows: TGTGCCAGCAGCTTAGGAGGGGGACTGAATGAAAAACTGTTTTTT.

This clone was seen a single time. The rearrangement uses TRBV21-1 and TRBJ1-2. TRBV21-1 is marked as a pseudogene. CDR3 length: 15 amino acids. The CDR3 loop reads CASSKGGVRQFGYTF. Written as DNA, the CDR3 is TGTGCCAGCAGCAAAGGGGGGGTGCGGCAGTTTGGCTACACCTTC.